This passage covers 17 T cell receptor beta chains from one sample sequenced in a study of cytotoxic CD8 clonotypes in ibrutinib-treated CLL. TCRdb's table, derived via immunoSEQ multiplex PCR, lists solely in-frame clones and lacks some. The sample yields 250,000 or so clones, roughly 70% seen once. The starting material was PBMCs, obtained after 24 months of ibrutinib treatment. These receptors originate from a human donor with chronic lymphocytic leukemia.

This chain joins TRBV6-6 and TRBJ2-5; 8 bases fit TRBD1. Trimming removed 6 bases from V and 4 bases from J; junction bases left unmatched: 7. This CDR3 comprises 14 residues. Germline V gene data show CDR1 as MNHNY and CDR2 as SVGAGI (reference sequence). CDR3 loop: CASSDRGKGETQYF. The DNA for the CDR3 is TGTGCCAGCAGCGACAGGGGAAAAGGAGAGACCCAGTACTTC.

This clone was found many times. The chain recombines TRBV27 with TRBJ1-2; weak D call: TRBD1 (6 bases). CDR1 and CDR2 (germline): MNHEY, SMNVEV (reference sequence). The V end lost 4 bases, the J end lost 3 bases, and 12 bases lay between the germline ends. The CDR3 spans 14 residues. CDR3 amino acids: CASSSRGRHYGYTF. The CDR3 DNA reads as TGTGCCAGCAGTTCCAGGGGTCGGCACTATGGCTACACCTTC.

This CDR3 is CASSLLTGELFF. The DNA of the CDR3 is TGTGCCAGCAGCTTACTCACCGGGGAGCTGTTTTTT. The chain recombines TRBV7-9 with TRBJ2-2; D gene ambiguous. The germline gives CDR1 SEHNR, CDR2 FQNEAQ (reference sequence). V was clipped by 2 bases and J by 4 bases, with 2 bases between them. The length of the CDR3 is 12 residues. Full variable domain (outside the CDR3, taken from reference TRBV7-9 and TRBJ2-2): DTGVSQNPRHKITKRGQNVTFRCDPISEHNRLYWYRQTLGQGPEFLTYFQNEAQLEKSRLLSDRFSAERPKGSFSTLEIQRTEQGDSAMYLCASSLLTGELFFGEGSRLTVL.

Worth noting for this clone: Germline is not matched at one junction end, which may reflect a read error. The chain is built from TRBV7-7 and TRBJ2-3, with 11 nucleotides matching TRBD1. Germline V gives CDR1 SSHAT, CDR2 FNYEAQ (reference sequence). The CDR3 sequence is 16 residues long. CDR3: CASSPGQGAGTDTQYF. Written as DNA, the CDR3 is TGTGCTAGCAGCCCCGGACAGGGGGCCGGCACAGATACGCAGTATTTT.

The genes are TRBV10-3 and TRBJ1-5, with D unresolved. There are 13 residues in the CDR3. Trimming removed 2 bases at V and 2 bases at J, with 4 bases between. Germline V gene data show CDR1 as ENHRY and CDR2 as SYGVKD. The DNA for the CDR3 is TGTGCCATCAGTGAGGGGGGCAATCAGCCCCAGCATTTT. Its translation is CAISEGGNQPQHF.

V usage is TRBV27 and J usage is TRBJ2-7; D is perhaps TRBD1 (6 bases). The CDR3 runs 14 residues. The V gene's germline CDR1 is MNHEY and CDR2 SMNVEV (reference sequence). V lost 7 bases and J 12 bases, leaving 25 bases between the germline ends. The CDR3 nucleotides read TGTGCCAGCACCTTAACAGGGAAGGTCCTAAGATGGTACTTC. It encodes CASTLTGKVLRWYF.

This clone was picked up one time. The chain uses TRBV5-1 and TRBJ1-2; unclear D gene. V lost 2 bases and J lost 4, with 12 bases in between. Germline assignment: CDR1 SGHRS and CDR2 YFSETQ. This CDR3 is built from 14 residues. The CDR3 DNA follows: TGCGCCAGCAGCTTACTGGGAGACCCCTATGGCTACACCTTC. Amino acids: CASSLLGDPYGYTF.

This clone turned up a few times. The chain joins TRBV25-1 to TRBJ2-2, with D perhaps matching TRBD2 (6 bases). Per the germline V gene, CDR1 is MGHDK and CDR2 is SYGVNS. V lost 5 bases and J lost 5, with 9 bases in between. The CDR3 is 13 amino acids. The chain's CDR3 is CASSKAGTGELFF. The CDR3 nucleotides are TGTGCCAGCAGTAAGGCGGGGACCGGGGAGCTGTTTTTT.

In this sample, this clone turned up a few times. V and J are TRBV7-9 and TRBJ1-2, with D uncertain. The V end lost 1 base, the J end lost 12 bases, and 15 bases lay between the germline ends. The germline V gene has CDR1 SEHNR and CDR2 FQNEAQ (reference sequence). The CDR3 runs to 13 residues. The CDR3 reads CASSLGAALLDTF. CDR3 DNA: TGTGCCAGCAGCTTAGGGGCAGCCCTCTTGGACACCTTC.

The chain carries TRBV28 and TRBJ1-2, with TRBD1 as a possible D gene (5 bases). CDR1 is MDHEN, CDR2 SYDVKM, per germline. The V and J ends lost 7 bases and 0 bases respectively, with 24 bases between them. CDR3 length equals 18 residues. The CDR3 sequence: CASTSLGVAYAANYGYTF. The CDR3 DNA follows: TGTGCCAGCACAAGCCTAGGGGTAGCTTATGCCGCTAACTATGGCTACACCTTC.

CDR3 sequence (DNA): TGTGCCAGCTCACCTGCGACAGGGAATGAGCAGTTCTTC. Translation: CASSPATGNEQFF. V gene TRBV18 combines with J gene TRBJ2-1; TRBD1 agrees at 7 bases. CDR3 length equals 13 residues. V was pared by 3 bases and J by 7 bases, with 3 bases of the junction left unmatched. CDR1 KGHSH and CDR2 LQKENI come from the germline V gene.

This chain joins TRBV11-2 and TRBJ2-5, with D perhaps matching TRBD2 (7 bases). V shed 8 bases and J shed 7 bases, with 17 bases lying between them. The CDR3 covers 13 residues. CDR1 and CDR2 from the germline V gene are SGHAT and FQNNGV. CDR3 amino acids: CASDPRGAGTQYF. The DNA of the CDR3 is TGTGCCAGCGACCCCCGGGGGGCGGGGACCCAGTACTTC.

The chain links TRBV6-5 to TRBJ1-5; D gene ambiguous. Germline V gives CDR1 MNHEY, CDR2 SVGAGI. CDR3 size: 13 residues. Trimming left V 0 bases short and J 9 bases short, with 9 bases between. The CDR3 bases are TGTGCCAGCAGTTACTCGTTAAACGGGCCCCAGCATTTT. This gives the protein CASSYSLNGPQHF.

Concerning this clone itself: A read error may be the cause here, since a much bigger clone is one base away. The chain links TRBV28 to TRBJ2-3; D ambiguous. V was cut by 5 bases and J by 2 bases, with 2 bases left in between. CDR1 and CDR2 (germline): MDHEN, SYDVKM. The CDR3 covers 11 residues. This chain's CDR3 is CASSVTDTQYF. The CDR3 DNA reads TGTGCCAGCAGTGTCACAGATACGCAGTATTTT.

This clone has only a few counts. The chain links TRBV27 to TRBJ1-2, with a possible D match to TRBD1 (6 bases). V shed 5 bases and J shed 5 bases, with 18 bases lying between them. Germline assignment: CDR1 MNHEY and CDR2 SMNVEV (reference sequence). The CDR3 is made up of 15 amino acids. CDR3 coding DNA: TGTGCCAGCAGTCTCACGGGGGGCGCGGTTTATGGCTACACCTTC. Its protein is CASSLTGGAVYGYTF.

The V call is TRBV6-5, the J call TRBJ1-3; possibly TRBD1 for D (5 bases). Trimming removed 6 bases at V and 4 bases at J, with 13 bases between. In germline, CDR1 is MNHEY, CDR2 SVGAGI. This CDR3 has 14 amino acids. The CDR3 protein is CASRPQTAGNTIYF. Written as DNA, the CDR3 is TGTGCCAGCAGACCCCAGACAGCCGGAAACACCATATATTTT.

The CDR3 loop reads CASSLYITEGYTF. The CDR3 nucleotides are TGTGCCAGCAGTTTATACATAACCGAGGGCTACACCTTC. This chain connects TRBV27 to TRBJ1-2, with D unclear. Germline V gene data show CDR1 as MNHEY and CDR2 as SMNVEV (reference sequence). This CDR3 has 13 amino acids. V gave up 1 base and J gave up 8 bases, with 11 bases separating them.